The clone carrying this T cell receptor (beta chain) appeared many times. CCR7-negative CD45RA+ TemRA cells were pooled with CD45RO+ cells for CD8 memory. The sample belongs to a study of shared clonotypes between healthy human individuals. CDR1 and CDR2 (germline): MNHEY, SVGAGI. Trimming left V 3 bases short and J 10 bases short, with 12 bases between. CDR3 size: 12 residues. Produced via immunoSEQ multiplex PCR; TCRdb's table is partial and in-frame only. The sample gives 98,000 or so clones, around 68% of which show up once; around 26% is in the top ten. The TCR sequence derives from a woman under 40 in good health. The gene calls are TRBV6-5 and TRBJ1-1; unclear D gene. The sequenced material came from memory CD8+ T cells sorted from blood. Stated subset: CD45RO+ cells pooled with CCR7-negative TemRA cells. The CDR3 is CASSYSGQGAFF. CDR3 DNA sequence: TGTGCCAGCAGTTATTCTGGGCAAGGAGCTTTCTTT.